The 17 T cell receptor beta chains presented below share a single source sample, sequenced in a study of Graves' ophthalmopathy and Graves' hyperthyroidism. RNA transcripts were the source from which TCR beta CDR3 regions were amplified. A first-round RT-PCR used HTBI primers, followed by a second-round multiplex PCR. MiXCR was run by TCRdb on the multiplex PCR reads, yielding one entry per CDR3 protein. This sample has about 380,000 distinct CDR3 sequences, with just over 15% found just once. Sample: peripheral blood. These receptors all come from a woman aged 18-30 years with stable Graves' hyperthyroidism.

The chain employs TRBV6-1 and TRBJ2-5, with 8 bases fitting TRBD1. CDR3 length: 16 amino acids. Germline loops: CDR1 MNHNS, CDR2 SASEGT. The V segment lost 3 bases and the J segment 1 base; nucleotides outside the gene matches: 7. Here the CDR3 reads CASSDGIGTGQETQYF. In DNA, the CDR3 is TGTGCCAGCAGTGACGGAATTGGGACAGGCCAAGAGACCCAGTACTTC.

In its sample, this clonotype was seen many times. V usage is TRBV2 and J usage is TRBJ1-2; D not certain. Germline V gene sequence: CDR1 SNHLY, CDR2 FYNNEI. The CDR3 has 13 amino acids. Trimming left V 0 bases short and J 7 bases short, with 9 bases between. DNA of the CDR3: TGTGCCAGCAGTGAAGCCTGGGTGCGTGGCTACACCTTC. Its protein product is CASSEAWVRGYTF.

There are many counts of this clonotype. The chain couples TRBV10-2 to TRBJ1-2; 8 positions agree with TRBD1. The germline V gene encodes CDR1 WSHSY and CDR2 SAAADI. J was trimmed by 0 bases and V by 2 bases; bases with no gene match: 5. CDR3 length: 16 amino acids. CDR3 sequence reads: CASSEGRQGTNYGYTF. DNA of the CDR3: TGCGCCAGCAGTGAGGGACGACAGGGGACTAACTATGGCTACACCTTC.

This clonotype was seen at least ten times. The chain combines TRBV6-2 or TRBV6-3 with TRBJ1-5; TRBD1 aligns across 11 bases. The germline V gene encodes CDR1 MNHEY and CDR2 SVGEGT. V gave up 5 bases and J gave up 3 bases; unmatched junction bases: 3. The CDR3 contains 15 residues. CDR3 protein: CASSQGQGVNQPQHF. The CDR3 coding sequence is TGTGCCAGCAGTCAGGGACAGGGGGTCAATCAGCCCCAGCATTTT.

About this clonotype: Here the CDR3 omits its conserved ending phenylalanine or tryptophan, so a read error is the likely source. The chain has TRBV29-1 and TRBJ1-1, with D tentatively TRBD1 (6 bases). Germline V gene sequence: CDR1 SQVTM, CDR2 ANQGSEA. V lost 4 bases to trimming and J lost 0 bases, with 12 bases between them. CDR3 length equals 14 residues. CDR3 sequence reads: CSVARTVMNTEAFL. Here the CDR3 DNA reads TGCAGCGTTGCGAGGACAGTCATGAACACTGAAGCTTTCCTT.

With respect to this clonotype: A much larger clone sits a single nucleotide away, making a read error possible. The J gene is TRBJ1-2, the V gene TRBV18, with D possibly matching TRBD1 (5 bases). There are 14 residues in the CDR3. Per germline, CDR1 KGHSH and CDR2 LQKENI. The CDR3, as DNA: TGTTCCAGCTCACCAATAAGATCGCAGGGCGGCTACACCTTC. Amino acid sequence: CSSSPIRSQGGYTF.

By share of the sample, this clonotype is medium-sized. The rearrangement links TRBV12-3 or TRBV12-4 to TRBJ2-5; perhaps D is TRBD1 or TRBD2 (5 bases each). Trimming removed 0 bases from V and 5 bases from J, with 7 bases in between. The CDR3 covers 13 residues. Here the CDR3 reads CASSLAGTETQYF. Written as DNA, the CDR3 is TGTGCCAGCAGTTTAGCGGGGACGGAGACCCAGTACTTC.

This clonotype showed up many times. DNA for the CDR3: TGTGCCAGCATCAGACAGCCGAACACTGAAGCTTTCTTT. Its translation: CASIRQPNTEAFF. The V gene is TRBV6-2 or TRBV6-3, the J gene TRBJ1-1, with D possibly matching TRBD1 (5 bases). The CDR3 is 13 amino acids. V dropped 7 bases and J dropped 1 base, with 10 bases sitting between them. Germline CDR1 MNHEY, CDR2 SVGEGT.

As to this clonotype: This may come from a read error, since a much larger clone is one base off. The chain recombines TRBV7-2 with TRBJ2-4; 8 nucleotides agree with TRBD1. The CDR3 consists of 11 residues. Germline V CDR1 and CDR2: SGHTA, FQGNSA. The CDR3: CVSSSDRVLYF. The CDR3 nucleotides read TGTGTCAGCAGCTCGGACAGGGTTCTGTACTTC.

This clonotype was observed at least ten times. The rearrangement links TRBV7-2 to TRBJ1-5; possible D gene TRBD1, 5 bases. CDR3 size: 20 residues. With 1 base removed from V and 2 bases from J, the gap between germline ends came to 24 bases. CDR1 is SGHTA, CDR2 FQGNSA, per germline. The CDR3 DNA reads TGTGCCAGCAGCTTAGTGTGGGTGGGGCGCGGGGGGTCCGGCAATCAGCCCCAGCATTTT. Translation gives CASSLVWVGRGGSGNQPQHF.

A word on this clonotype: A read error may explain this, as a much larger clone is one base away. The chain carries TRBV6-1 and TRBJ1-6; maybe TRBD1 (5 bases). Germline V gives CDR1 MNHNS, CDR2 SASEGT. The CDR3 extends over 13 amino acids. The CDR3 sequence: CASRQSNNSHLHF. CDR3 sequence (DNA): TGTGCCTCCCGACAGTCAAATAATTCACACCTCCACTTT.

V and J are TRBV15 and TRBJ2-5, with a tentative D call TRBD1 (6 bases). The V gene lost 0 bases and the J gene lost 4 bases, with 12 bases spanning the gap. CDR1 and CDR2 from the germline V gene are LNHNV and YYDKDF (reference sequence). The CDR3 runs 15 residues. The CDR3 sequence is CATSRDLIGGETQYF. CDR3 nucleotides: TGTGCCACCAGCAGAGATCTTATAGGGGGAGAGACCCAGTACTTC.

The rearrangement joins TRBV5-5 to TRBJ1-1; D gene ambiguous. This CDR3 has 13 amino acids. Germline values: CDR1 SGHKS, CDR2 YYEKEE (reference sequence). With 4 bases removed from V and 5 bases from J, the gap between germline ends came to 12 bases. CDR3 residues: CASSPPGRTEAFF. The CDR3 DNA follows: TGTGCCAGCAGCCCCCCTGGGAGAACTGAAGCTTTCTTT.

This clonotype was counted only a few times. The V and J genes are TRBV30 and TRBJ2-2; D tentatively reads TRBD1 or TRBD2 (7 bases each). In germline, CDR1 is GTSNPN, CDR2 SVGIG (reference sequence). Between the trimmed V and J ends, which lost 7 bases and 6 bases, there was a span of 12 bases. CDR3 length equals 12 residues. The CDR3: CALTGRAGELFF. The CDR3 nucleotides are TGTGCCTTGACAGGGAGGGCCGGGGAGCTGTTTTTT. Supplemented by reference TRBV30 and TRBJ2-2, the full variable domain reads SQTIHQWPATLVQPVGSPLSLECTVEGTSNPNLYWYRQAAGRGLQLLFYSVGIGQISSEVPQNLSASRPQDRQFILSSKKLLLSDSGFYLCALTGRAGELFFGEGSRLTVL.

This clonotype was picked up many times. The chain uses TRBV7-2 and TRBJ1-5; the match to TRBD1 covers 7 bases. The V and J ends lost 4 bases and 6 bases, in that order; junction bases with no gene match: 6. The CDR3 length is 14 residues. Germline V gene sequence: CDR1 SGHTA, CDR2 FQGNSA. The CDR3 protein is CASSSYRGSQPQHF. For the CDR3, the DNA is TGTGCCAGCAGCTCATACAGGGGCAGTCAGCCCCAGCATTTT.

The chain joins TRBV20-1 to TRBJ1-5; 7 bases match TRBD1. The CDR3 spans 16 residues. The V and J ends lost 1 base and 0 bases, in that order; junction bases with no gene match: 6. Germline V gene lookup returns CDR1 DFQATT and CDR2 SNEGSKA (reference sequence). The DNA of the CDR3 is TGCAGTGCTAGAGCCCCGGGACAGAATAGCAATCAGCCCCAGCATTTT. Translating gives CSARAPGQNSNQPQHF.

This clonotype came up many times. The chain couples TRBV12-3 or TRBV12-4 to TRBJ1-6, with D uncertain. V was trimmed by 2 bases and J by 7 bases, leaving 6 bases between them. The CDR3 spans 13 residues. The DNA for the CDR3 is TGTGCCAGCAGTTTATTGGAGAATTCACCCCTCCACTTT. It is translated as CASSLLENSPLHF.